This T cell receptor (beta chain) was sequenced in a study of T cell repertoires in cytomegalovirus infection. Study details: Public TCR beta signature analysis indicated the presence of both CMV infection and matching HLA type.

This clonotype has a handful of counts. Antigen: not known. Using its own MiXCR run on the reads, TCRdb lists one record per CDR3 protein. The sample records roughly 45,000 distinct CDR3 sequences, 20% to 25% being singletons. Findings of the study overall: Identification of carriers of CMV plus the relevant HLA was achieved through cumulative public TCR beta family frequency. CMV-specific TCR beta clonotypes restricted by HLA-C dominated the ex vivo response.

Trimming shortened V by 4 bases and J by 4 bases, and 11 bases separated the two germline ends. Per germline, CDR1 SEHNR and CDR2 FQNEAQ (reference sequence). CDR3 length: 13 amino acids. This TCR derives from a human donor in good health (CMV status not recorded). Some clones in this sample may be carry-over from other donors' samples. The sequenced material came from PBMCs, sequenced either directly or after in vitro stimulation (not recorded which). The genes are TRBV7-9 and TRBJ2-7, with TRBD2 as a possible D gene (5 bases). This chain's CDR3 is CASSSQTSYEQYF. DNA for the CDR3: TGTGCCAGCAGCTCCCAAACTAGTTACGAGCAGTACTTC.